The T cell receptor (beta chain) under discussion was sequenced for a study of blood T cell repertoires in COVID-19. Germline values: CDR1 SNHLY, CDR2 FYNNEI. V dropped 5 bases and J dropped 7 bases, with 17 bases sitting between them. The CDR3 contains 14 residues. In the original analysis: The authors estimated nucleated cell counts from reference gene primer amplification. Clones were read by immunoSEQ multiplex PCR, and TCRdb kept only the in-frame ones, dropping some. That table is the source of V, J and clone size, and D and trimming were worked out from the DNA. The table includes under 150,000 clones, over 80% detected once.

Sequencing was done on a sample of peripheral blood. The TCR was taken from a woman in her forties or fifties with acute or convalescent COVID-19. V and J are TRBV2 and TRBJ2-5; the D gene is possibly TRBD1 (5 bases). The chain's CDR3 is CASSRLEQEGTQYF. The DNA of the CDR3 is TGTGCCAGCAGTAGATTAGAACAGGAAGGGACCCAGTACTTC.